This T cell receptor beta chain was recorded in a study of identifying expanded T cells in peripheral blood. In regard to this clone: One end of the junction varies from germline; a read error may be responsible.

Assay: immunoSEQ multiplex PCR; the TCRdb copy retains only in-frame clones and omits some. The sample has around 75,000 clones, approximately 87% seen once. Input material: blood. This sequence was found in a person between 18 and 75 years old in good health.

The CDR3, as DNA: TGTGCTAGCAGCTTATCGACTAGCGGGTATGCTGAGCAGTTCTTC. Translation gives CASSLSTSGYAEQFF. The chain has TRBV7-7 and TRBJ2-1; 10 bases are a match to TRBD2. CDR1 is SSHAT and CDR2 is FNYEAQ in the germline V gene (reference sequence). There are 15 residues in the CDR3. The full variable domain, completed using reference TRBV7-7 and TRBJ2-1, is GAGVSQSPRYKVTKRGQDVTLRCDPISSHATLYWYQQALGQGPEFLTYFNYEAQPDKSGLPSDRFSAERPEGSISTLTIQRTEQRDSAMYRCASSLSTSGYAEQFFGPGTRLTVL.